The clone carrying this TCR beta chain was found once. The data derive from a study of CD8+ T cells in alopecia areata. There are 13 residues in the CDR3. The germline V gene has CDR1 SGHRS and CDR2 YFSETQ. The ends were cut back, 4 bases at V and 5 bases at J, with 12 bases in the middle. The sequencing template was cDNA reverse transcribed from extracted RNA. The repertoire was sequenced with immunoSEQ multiplex PCR; TCRdb's copy has only in-frame clones and lacks some. The sample consists of around 110,000 clones, about 59% of them appearing once. This sample's treatment: oral pan-JAK inhibitor, 5-10 mg twice daily.

Specimen: CD8+ T cells sorted from blood, collected at week 24, from a patient treated with tofacitinib. The clonotype was recovered from a human donor with alopecia areata. The chain joins TRBV5-1 to TRBJ2-5; D gene unclear. The CDR3 is CASSEEPRETQYF. The DNA for the CDR3 is TGCGCCAGCAGCGAGGAGCCCAGGGAGACCCAGTACTTC.